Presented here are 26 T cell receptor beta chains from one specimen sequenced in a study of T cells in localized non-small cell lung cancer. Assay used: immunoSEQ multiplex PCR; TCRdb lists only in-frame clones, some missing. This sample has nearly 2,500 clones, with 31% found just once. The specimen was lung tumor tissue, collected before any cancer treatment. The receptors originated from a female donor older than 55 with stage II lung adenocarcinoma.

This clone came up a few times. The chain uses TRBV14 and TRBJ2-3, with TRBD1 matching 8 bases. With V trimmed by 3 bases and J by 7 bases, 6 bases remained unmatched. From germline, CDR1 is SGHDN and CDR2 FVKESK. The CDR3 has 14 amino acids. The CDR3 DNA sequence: TGTGCCAGCAGCCATCAGGGGGCTGTGAATACGCAGTATTTT. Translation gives CASSHQGAVNTQYF.

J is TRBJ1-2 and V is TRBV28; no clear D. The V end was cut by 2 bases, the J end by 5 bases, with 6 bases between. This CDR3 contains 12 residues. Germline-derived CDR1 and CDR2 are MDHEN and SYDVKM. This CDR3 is CASSLPRYGYTF. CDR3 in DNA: TGTGCCAGCAGTTTACCGAGGTATGGCTACACCTTC.

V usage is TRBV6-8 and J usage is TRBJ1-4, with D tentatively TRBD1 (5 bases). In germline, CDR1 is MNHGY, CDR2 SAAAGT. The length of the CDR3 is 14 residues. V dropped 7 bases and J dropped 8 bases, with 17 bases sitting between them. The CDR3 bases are TGTGCCAGCATCAGGGCCGAGGTTGGGGAAAAACTGTTTTTT. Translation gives CASIRAEVGEKLFF.

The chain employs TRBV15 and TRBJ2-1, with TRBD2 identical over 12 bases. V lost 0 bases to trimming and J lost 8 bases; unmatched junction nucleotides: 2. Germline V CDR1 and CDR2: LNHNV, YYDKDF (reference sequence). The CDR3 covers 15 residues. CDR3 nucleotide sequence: TGTGCCACCAGCAGAGAGACTAGCGGGAGTGATGAGCAGTTCTTC. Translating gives CATSRETSGSDEQFF.

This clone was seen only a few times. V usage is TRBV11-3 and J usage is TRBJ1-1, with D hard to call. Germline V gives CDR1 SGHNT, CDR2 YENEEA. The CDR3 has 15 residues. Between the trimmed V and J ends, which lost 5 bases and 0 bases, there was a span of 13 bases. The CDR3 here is CASSPRLTVNTEAFF. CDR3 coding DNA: TGTGCCAGCAGCCCCCGGCTGACCGTGAACACTGAAGCTTTCTTT.

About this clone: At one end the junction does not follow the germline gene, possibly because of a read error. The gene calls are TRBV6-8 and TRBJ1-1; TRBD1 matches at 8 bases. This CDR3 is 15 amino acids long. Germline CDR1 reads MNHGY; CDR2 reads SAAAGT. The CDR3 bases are TGTGCCAGCAGTGACTCTGGACAGGGAGATACTGAAGCTTTCTTT. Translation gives CASSDSGQGDTEAFF.

In DNA form, the CDR3 reads TGTGCCAGTAGTATTGGCCGGCAGGCTGGAAACACCATATATTTT. The encoded protein is CASSIGRQAGNTIYF. V usage is TRBV19 and J usage is TRBJ1-3; D ambiguous. The CDR3 loop spans 15 amino acids. V dropped 3 bases and J dropped 2 bases, with 11 bases sitting between them. Germline loops: CDR1 LNHDA, CDR2 SQIVND (reference sequence).

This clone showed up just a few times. Here the CDR3 DNA reads TGTGCCAGCAGTGCTGTAAAGGGAGCTAATGGCTACACCTTC. It is translated as CASSAVKGANGYTF. This chain joins TRBV25-1 and TRBJ1-2; unclear D gene. The CDR3 loop spans 14 amino acids. V was shortened by 4 bases and J by 6 bases, with 15 bases between the two germline ends. The germline V gene has CDR1 MGHDK and CDR2 SYGVNS.

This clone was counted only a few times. CDR3 sequence: CASSPQGLAGYNEQFF. For the CDR3, the DNA is TGTGCCAGCAGCCCCCAGGGACTAGCTGGGTACAATGAGCAGTTCTTC. V and J are TRBV11-3 and TRBJ2-1; TRBD2 agrees at 9 bases. CDR3 length: 16 amino acids. Germline values: CDR1 SGHNT, CDR2 YENEEA. After removal of 5 bases from V and 4 bases from J, the junction contained 9 bases not matched to a gene. Variable domain in full (rest from reference TRBV11-3 and TRBJ2-1): EAGVVQSPRYKIIEKKQPVAFWCNPISGHNTLYWYLQNLGQGPELLIRYENEEAVDDSQLPKDRFSAERLKGVDSTLKIQPAELGDSAVYLCASSPQGLAGYNEQFFGPGTRLTVL.

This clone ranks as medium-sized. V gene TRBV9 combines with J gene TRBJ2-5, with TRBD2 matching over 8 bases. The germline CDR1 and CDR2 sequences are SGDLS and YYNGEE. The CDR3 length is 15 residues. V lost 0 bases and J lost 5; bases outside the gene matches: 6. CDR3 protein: CASSVAGGLEETQYF. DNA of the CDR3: TGTGCCAGCAGCGTAGCGGGGGGGCTGGAGGAGACCCAGTACTTC. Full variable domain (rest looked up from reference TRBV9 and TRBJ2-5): DSGVTQTPKHLITATGQRVTLRCSPRSGDLSVYWYQQSLDQGLQFLIQYYNGEERAKGNILERFSAQQFPDLHSELNLSSLELGDSALYFCASSVAGGLEETQYFGPGTRLLVL.

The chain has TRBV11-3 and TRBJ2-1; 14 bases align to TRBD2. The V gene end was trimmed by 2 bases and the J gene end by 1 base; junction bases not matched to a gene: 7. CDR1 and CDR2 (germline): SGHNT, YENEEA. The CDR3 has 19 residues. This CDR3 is CASSLRLAGGRGSYNEQFF. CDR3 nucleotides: TGTGCCAGCAGCTTACGACTAGCGGGAGGGCGGGGGTCCTACAATGAGCAGTTCTTC.

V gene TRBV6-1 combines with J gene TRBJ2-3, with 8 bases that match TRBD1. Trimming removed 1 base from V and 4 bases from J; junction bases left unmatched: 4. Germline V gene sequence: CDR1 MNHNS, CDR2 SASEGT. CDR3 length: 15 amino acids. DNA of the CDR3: TGTGCCAGCAGTGAAGAGGCAGGGGGCCCAGATACGCAGTATTTT. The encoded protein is CASSEEAGGPDTQYF.

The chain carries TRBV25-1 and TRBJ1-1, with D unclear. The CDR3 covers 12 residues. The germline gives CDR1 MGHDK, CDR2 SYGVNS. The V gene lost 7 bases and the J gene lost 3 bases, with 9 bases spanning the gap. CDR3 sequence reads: CASTEGYTEAFF. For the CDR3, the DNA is TGTGCCAGCACCGAGGGTTACACTGAAGCTTTCTTT.

The CDR3 here is CASSFRGSMNTEAFF. The CDR3 coding sequence is TGCGCCAGCAGCTTCAGGGGGTCCATGAACACTGAAGCTTTCTTT. The chain employs TRBV5-1 and TRBJ1-1, with 7 bases that match TRBD1. Germline CDR1 reads SGHRS; CDR2 reads YFSETQ. The CDR3 consists of 15 residues. V lost 2 bases and J lost 0; bases outside the gene matches: 4.

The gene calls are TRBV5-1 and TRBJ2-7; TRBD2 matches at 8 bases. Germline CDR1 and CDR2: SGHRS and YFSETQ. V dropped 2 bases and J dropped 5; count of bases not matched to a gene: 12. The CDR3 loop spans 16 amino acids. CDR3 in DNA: TGCGCCAGCAGCTTCGGGGCGGGAGGACCCTGGGACGAGCAGTACTTC. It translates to CASSFGAGGPWDEQYF.

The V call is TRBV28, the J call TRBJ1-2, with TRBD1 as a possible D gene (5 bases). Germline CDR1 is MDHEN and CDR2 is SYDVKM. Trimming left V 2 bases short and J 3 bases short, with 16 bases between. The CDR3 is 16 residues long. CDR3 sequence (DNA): TGTGCCAGCAGTTTACCCGTCCCCGGGGCGGACTATGGCTACACCTTC. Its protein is CASSLPVPGADYGYTF.

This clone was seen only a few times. This CDR3 reads CASSPARSETQYF. CDR3 coding DNA: TGTGCCAGCAGCCCGGCCCGTTCAGAGACCCAGTACTTC. This sequence joins TRBV7-1 and TRBJ2-5; D call uncertain. TRBV7-1 is identified as an open reading frame with a role that is uncertain. V was clipped by 5 bases and J by 4 bases, with 11 bases between them. CDR3 size: 13 residues.

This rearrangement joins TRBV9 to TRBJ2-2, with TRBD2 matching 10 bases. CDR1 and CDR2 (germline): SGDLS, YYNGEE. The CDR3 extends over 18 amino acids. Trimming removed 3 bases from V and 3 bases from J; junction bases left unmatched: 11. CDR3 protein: CASSAGPQREGYTGELFF. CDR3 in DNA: TGTGCCAGCAGCGCCGGGCCCCAGCGGGAGGGTTACACCGGGGAGCTGTTTTTT.

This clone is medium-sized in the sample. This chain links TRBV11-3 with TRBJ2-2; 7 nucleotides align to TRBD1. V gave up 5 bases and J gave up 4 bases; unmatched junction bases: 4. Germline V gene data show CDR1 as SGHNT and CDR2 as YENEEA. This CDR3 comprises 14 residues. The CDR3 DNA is TGTGCCAGCAGCACCCGGGACAGCACCGGGGAGCTGTTTTTT. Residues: CASSTRDSTGELFF.

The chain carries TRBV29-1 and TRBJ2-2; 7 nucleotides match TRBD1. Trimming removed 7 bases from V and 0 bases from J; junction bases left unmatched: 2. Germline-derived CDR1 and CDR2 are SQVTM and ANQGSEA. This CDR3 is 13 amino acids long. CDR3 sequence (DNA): TGCAGCGCGGGGACAGCGAACACCGGGGAGCTGTTTTTT. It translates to CSAGTANTGELFF.

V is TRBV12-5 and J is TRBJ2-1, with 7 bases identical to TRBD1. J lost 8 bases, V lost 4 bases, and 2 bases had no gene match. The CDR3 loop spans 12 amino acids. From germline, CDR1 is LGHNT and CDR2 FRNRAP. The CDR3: CASGSGGHEQFF. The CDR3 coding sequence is TGTGCTAGTGGTTCAGGGGGACATGAGCAGTTCTTC.

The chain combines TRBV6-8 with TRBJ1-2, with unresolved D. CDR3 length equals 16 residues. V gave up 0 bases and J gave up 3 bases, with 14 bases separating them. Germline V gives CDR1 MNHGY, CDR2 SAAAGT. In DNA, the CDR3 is TGTGCCAGCAGTTACTCGATTGGGATTGTGGACTATGGCTACACCTTC. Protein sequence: CASSYSIGIVDYGYTF.

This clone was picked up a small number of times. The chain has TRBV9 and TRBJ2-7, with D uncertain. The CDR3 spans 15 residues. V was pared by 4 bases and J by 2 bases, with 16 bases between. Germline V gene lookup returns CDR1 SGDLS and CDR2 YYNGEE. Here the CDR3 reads CASSTAPTVTYEQYF. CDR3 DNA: TGTGCCAGCAGCACTGCCCCGACTGTCACCTACGAGCAGTACTTC.

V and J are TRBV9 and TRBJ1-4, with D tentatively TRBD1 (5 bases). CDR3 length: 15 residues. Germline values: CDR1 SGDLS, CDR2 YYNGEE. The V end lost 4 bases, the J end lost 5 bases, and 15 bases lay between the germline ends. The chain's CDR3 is CASSTPQGGNEKLFF. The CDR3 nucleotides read TGTGCCAGCAGCACTCCCCAGGGAGGGAATGAAAAACTGTTTTTT.

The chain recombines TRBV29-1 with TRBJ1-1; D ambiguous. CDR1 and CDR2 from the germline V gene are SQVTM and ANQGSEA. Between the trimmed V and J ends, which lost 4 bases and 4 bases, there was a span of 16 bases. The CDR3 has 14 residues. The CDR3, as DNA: TGCAGCGTTGGTATTGGGTACGTGGGCACTGAAGCTTTCTTT. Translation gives CSVGIGYVGTEAFF.

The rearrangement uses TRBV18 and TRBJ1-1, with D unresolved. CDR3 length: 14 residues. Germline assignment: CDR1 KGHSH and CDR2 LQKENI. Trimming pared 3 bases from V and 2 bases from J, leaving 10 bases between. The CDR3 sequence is CASSPSWGNTEAFF. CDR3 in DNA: TGTGCCAGCTCACCGTCTTGGGGTAACACTGAAGCTTTCTTT.